The entry that follows covers one T cell receptor beta chain sequence. The antigen remains unidentified. V was shortened by 2 bases and J by 2 bases, with 7 bases between the two germline ends. This CDR3 comprises 12 residues. Per the germline V gene, CDR1 is SQVTM and CDR2 is ANQGSEA. Repertoires were generated with immunoSEQ multiplex PCR, while TCRdb's copy carries only in-frame clones and drops some. The profile shows approximately 50,000 clones, 93% of them singletons. The source of the sample is a study of OX40 agonist ivuxolimab in advanced cancers. Study-level background: Every 2 weeks, patients got intravenous ivuxolimab at one of six dose levels (0.01-10 mg/kg). Points from the study as a whole: Near-lowest levels of clonal expansion characterized partial responders at 0.1-3.0 mg/kg.

The rearrangement uses TRBV29-1 and TRBJ2-7; D gene uncertain. The origin of this receptor is an adult with an advanced solid tumor such as melanoma, head and neck, liver or kidney cancer. The starting material was CD4+ or CD8+ T cells sorted from blood, obtained in a trial of the OX40 agonist ivuxolimab. The CDR3 reads CSVELSAYEQYF. DNA of the CDR3: TGCAGCGTTGAACTATCCGCCTACGAGCAGTACTTC.